This paragraph covers one TCR beta chain sequence. Participant ages covered about 18 to 89 years across 20 to 25 US areas. Participant-given clinical history determined each cohort assignment. This record belongs to a study of blood T cell repertoires in COVID-19. Across the study: Samples of COVID-19 (acute and convalescent) were obtained from the United States, Italy and Spain.

This CDR3 has 15 residues. V lost 1 base to trimming and J lost 3 bases; unmatched junction nucleotides: 2. Germline V gene lookup returns CDR1 SGHTS and CDR2 YDEGEE. As processed by the authors: It was from reference gene primer amplification that nucleated cell counts were estimated. Clones were sequenced by immunoSEQ multiplex PCR, and TCRdb holds only the in-frame ones, with some missing. V, J and clone size reflect that table, while D and trimming were determined from the DNA. Of around 340,000 clones listed, about 86% are singletons. The sample was PBMCs or T cells enriched from blood (not recorded which). This chain connects TRBV5-8 to TRBJ2-7; TRBD2 agrees at 12 bases. This clonotype was sampled from a woman between 40 and 50 years old with acute COVID-19. CDR3 DNA: TGTGCCAGCAGCTTGCCTAGCGGGAGGGTCTACGAGCAGTACTTC. Translating gives CASSLPSGRVYEQYF.